This T cell receptor beta chain appears in the sequencing data of a study of CD8 T cells in Susac syndrome. Germline values: CDR1 MNHEY, CDR2 SVGAGI. Trimming removed 4 bases from V and 5 bases from J, with 23 bases in between. The CDR3 length is 17 residues. Reverse transcription of 0.5 to 1 ug RNA was performed with random hexamers. Amplification of TCR beta CDR3 was carried out by immunoSEQ multiplex PCR, which covered 54 Vbeta and 13 Jbeta segments. MiXCR was run by TCRdb on the immunoSEQ multiplex PCR reads, yielding one entry per CDR3 protein. Of hundreds of thousands of distinct CDR3 sequences in the sample, 75% to 85% are singletons; the top ten hold approximately 0.2%. From blood CD8+ and CD4+ T cells, TCR beta sequences were generated. The multiple sclerosis control group comprised treatment-naive patients with stable or active relapsing-remitting disease. TEMRA cells were FACS-enriched, with CD8+ and CD4+ T cells isolated negatively.

The TCR originated in a human donor with multiple sclerosis. The sample taken for sequencing was CD8+ T cells from PBMCs. This sequence joins TRBV6-5 and TRBJ2-5; possible D gene TRBD2, 5 bases. The CDR3 spells CASSSRGTALDQETQYF. CDR3 in DNA: TGTGCCAGCAGTTCTCGCGGAACAGCACTAGATCAGGAGACCCAGTACTTC.